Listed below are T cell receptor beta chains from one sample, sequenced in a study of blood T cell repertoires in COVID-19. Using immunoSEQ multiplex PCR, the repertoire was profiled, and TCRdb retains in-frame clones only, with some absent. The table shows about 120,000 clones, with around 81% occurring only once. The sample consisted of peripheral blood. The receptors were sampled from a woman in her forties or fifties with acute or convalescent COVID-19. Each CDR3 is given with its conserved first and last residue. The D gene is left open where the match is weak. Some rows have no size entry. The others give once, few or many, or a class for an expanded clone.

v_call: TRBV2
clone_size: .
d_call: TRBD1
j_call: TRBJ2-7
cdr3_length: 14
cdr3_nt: TGTGCCAGCACCCTCCAAGGGCAGGGGGACGAGCAGTACTTC
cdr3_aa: CASTLQGQGDEQYF

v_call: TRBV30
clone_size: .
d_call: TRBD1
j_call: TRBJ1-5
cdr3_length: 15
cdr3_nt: TGTGCCTGGAGTGTTCCCAGGGGGATCAATCAGCCCCAGCATTTT
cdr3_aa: CAWSVPRGINQPQHF

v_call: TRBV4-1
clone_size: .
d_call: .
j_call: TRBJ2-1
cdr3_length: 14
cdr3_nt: TGCGCCAGCAGCCAAGATTACAGGTTCCATGAGCAGTTCTTC
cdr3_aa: CASSQDYRFHEQFF

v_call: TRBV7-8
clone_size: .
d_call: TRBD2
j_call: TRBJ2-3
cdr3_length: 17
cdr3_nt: TGTGCCAGCAGCTTTGCTAGCGGGGAGTCTAGCACAGATACGCAGTATTTT
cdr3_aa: CASSFASGESSTDTQYF

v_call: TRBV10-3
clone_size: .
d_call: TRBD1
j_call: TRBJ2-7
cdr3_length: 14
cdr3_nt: TGTGCCGCTGCACTGGACAGGGTAGGTCGCGAGCAGTACTTC
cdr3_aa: CAAALDRVGREQYF

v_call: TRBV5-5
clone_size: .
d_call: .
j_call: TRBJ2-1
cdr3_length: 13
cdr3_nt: TGTGCCAGCAGCTTGGTAGCGCTCAATGAGCAGTTCTTC
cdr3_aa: CASSLVALNEQFF

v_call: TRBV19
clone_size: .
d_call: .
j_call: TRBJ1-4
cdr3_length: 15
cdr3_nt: TGTGCCAGTAGTTCCAGGGCGGCAACTAATGAAAAACTGTTTTTT
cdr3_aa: CASSSRAATNEKLFF

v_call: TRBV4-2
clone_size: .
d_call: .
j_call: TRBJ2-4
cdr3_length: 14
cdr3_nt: TGTGCCAGCAGCCACAGAGGCGGGGGCAACATTCAGTACTTC
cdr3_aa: CASSHRGGGNIQYF

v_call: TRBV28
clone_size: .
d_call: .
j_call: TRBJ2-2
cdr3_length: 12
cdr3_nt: TGTGCCAGCAGCTGGGGGGCCGGGGAGCTGTTTTTT
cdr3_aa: CASSWGAGELFF

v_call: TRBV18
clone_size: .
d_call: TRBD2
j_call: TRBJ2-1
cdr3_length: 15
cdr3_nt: TGTGCCAGCTCACCGGGTAGCGGGGGGACGGATGAGCAGTTCTTC
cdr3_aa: CASSPGSGGTDEQFF

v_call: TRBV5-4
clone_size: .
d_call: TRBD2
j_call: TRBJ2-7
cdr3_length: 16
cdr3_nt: TGTGCCAGCAGCTTAGCTAGCGGGGGGCTCACCTACGAGCAGTACTTC
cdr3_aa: CASSLASGGLTYEQYF

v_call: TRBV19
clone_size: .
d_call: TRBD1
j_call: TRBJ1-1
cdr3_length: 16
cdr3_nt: TGTGCCAGTAGTAAATGGACAGGGCACAAATCCACTGAAGCTTTCTTT
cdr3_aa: CASSKWTGHKSTEAFF

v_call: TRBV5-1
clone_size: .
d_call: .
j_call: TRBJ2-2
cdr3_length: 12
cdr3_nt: TGCGCCAGCAGCTCAGAGGGCGGGGAGCTGTTTTTT
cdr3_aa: CASSSEGGELFF

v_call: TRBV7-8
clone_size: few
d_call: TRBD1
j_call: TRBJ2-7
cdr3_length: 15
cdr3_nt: TGTGCCAGCAGCTTAGAGGGGACAGGGGGCGACGAGCAGTACTTC
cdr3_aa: CASSLEGTGGDEQYF

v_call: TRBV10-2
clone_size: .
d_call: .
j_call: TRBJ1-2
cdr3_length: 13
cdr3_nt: TGCGCCAGCAGTGACGGGGGATACTATGGCTACACCTTC
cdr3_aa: CASSDGGYYGYTF

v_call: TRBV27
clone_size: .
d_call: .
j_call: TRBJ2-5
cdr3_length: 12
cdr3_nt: TGTGCCAGCAGTTTAAGCGGAGAGACCCAGTACTTC
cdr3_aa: CASSLSGETQYF

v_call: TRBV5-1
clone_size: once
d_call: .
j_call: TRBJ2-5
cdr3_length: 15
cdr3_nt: TGCGCCAGCAGCTTGGGGCAACCCGAGGTGGAGACCCAGTACTTC
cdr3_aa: CASSLGQPEVETQYF

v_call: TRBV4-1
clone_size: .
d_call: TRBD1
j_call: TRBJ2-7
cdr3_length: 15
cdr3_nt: TGCGCCAGCAGCCACGCGACAGGGGGCGAGGACGAGCAGTACTTC
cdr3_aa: CASSHATGGEDEQYF

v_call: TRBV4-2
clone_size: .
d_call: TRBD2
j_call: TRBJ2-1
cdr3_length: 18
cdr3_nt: TGTGCCAGCAGCCAAGAAAGACTAGCGGGAATCCTAAGCAATGAGCAGTTCTTC
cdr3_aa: CASSQERLAGILSNEQFF

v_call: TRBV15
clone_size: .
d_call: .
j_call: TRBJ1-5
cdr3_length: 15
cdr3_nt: TGTGCCACCAGCAGAGATTTGGGGGCTAATCAGCCCCAGCATTTT
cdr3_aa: CATSRDLGANQPQHF

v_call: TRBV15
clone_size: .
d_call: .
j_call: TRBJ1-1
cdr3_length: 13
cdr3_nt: TGTGCCACCAGAGGGGATTTAAACACTGAAGCTTTCTTT
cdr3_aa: CATRGDLNTEAFF

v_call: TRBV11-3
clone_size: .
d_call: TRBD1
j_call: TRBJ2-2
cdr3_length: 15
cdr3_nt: TGTGCCAGCAGCCCAGGGACAGGGAGGAACGGGGAGCTGTTTTTT
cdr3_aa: CASSPGTGRNGELFF

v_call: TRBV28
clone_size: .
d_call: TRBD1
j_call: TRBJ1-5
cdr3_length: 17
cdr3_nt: TGTGCCAGCAGTTTAACCCGACAAACAGGGGTCAATCAGCCCCAGCATTTT
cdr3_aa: CASSLTRQTGVNQPQHF

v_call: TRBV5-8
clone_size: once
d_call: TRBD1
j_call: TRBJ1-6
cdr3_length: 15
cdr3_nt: TGTGCCAGCAGCTTGAAGGACAGGGTTTATTCACCCCTCCACTTT
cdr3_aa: CASSLKDRVYSPLHF

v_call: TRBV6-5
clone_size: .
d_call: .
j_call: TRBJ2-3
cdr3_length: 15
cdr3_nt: TGTGCCAGCAGCCCCCCCCCAGGGGCTCCAGATACGCAGTATTTT
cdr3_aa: CASSPPPGAPDTQYF

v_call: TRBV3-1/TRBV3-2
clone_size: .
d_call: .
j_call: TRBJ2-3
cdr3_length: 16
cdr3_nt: TGTGCCAGCAGCCAAGTTAGGCTAGCCGAGTGGGATACGCAGTATTTT
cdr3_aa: CASSQVRLAEWDTQYF

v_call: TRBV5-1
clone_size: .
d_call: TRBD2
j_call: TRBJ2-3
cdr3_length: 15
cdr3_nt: TGCGCCAGCAGCTTGGGGCTAGCGGGGATTTATACGCAGTATTTT
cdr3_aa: CASSLGLAGIYTQYF

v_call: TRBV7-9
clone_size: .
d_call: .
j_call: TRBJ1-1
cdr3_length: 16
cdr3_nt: TGTGCCAGCAGTCCACAGGGCTCGATTGTTTACACTGAAGCTTTCTTT
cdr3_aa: CASSPQGSIVYTEAFF

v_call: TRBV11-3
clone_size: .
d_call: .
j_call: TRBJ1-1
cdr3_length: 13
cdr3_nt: TGTGCCAGCAGCTTTTCGGTGAACACTGAAGCTTTCTTT
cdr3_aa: CASSFSVNTEAFF

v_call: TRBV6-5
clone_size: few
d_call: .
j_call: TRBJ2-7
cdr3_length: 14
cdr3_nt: TGTGCCAGCAAATCTACTGGAAACAGCCACGAGCAGTACTTC
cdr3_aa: CASKSTGNSHEQYF

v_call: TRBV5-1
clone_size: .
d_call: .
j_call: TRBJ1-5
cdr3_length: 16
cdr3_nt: TGCGCCAGCAGCTGGGGTATAGGGGGTAGCAATCAGCCCCAGCATTTT
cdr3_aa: CASSWGIGGSNQPQHF

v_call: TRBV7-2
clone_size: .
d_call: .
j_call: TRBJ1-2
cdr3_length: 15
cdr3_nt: TGTGCCAGCAGCTTAGGTATCTCGGTTAACTATGGCTACACCTTC
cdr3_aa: CASSLGISVNYGYTF

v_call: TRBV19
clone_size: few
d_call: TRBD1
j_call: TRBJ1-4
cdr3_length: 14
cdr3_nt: TGTGCCAGCAACAGGGGATGGGTTAATGAAAAACTGTTTTTT
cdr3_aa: CASNRGWVNEKLFF

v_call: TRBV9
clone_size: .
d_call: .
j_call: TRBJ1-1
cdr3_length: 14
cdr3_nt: TGTGCCAGCAGCGTAGAGGCGGGGAACACTGAAGCTTTCTTT
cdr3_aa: CASSVEAGNTEAFF

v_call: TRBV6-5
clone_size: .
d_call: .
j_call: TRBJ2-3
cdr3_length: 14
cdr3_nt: TGTGCCAGCCGTAAGGCGGGTCGCACAGATACGCAGTATTTT
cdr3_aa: CASRKAGRTDTQYF

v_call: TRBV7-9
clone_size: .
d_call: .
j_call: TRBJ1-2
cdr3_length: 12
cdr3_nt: TGTGCCAGCAGCTTCCCGTACTATGGCTACACCTTC
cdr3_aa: CASSFPYYGYTF

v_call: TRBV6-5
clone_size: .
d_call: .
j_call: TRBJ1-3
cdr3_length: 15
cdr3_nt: TGTGCCAGCAGCTCCTCGACAGTCTCTGGAAACACCATATATTTT
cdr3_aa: CASSSSTVSGNTIYF

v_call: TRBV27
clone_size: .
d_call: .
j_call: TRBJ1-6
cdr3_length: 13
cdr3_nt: TGTGCCAGCAGTGGTAAGCGGGATTTTCCCCTCCACTTT
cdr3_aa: CASSGKRDFPLHF

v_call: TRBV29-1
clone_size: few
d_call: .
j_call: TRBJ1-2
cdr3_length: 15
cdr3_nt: TGCAGCGTTGTGTCTACAGGCCACGGGTACTATGGCTACACCTTC
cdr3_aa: CSVVSTGHGYYGYTF

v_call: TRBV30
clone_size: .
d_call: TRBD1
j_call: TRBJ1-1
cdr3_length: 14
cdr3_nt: TGTGCCTGGAGTCCCTCAACAGGGGATGTGGGAGCTTTCTTT
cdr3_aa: CAWSPSTGDVGAFF

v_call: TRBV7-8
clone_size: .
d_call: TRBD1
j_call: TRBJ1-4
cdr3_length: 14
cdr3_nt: TGTGCCAGCAGCGAAGACAGGGGAGGGGTAAAACTGTTTTTT
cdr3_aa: CASSEDRGGVKLFF

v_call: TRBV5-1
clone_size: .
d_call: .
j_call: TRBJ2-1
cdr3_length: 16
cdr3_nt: TGCGCCAGCAGCCTGGACCTGGGGGGCTCCTACAATGAGCAGTTCTTC
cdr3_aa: CASSLDLGGSYNEQFF

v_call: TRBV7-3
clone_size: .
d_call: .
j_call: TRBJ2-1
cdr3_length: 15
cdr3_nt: TGTGCCAGCAGCTTCGTAGCGGACTCCTACAATGAGCAGTTCTTC
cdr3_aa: CASSFVADSYNEQFF

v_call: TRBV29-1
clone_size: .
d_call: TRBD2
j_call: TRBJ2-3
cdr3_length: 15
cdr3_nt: TGCAGCGTTGATGCTAGCGGAGGCGGGTCAGATACGCAGTATTTT
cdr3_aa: CSVDASGGGSDTQYF

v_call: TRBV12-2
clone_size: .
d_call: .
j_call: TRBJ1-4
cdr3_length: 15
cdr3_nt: TGTGCAAGTCGCTTAACGGACAGGAACAATGAAAAACTGTTTTTT
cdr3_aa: CASRLTDRNNEKLFF

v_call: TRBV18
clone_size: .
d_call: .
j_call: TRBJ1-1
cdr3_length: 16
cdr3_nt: TGTGCCAGCTCACCAAAACTCGATCGCATGAACACTGAAGCTTTCTTT
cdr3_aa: CASSPKLDRMNTEAFF

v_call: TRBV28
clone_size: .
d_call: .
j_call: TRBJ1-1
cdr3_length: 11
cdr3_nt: TGTGCCAGCAAAAGGTTGAGGGAAGCTTTCTTT
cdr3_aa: CASKRLREAFF

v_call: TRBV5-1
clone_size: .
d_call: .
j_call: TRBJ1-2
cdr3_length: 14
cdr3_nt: TGCGCCAGCAGCTTGCTGACTCAAGGCTATGGCTACACCTTC
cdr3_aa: CASSLLTQGYGYTF

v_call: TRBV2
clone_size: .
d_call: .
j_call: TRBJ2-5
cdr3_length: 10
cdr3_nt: TGTGCCAGCCAAGGGGCAACCCAGTACTTC
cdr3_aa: CASQGATQYF

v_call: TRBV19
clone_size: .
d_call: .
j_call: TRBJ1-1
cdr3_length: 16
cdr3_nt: TGTGCCAGTAGTCCCCACCAGGGGCGAGGGAACACTGAAGCTTTCTTT
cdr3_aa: CASSPHQGRGNTEAFF

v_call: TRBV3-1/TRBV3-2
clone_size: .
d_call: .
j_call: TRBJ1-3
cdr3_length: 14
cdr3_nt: TGTGCCAGCAGCCAACCCTTTATCGGAAACACCATATATTTT
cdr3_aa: CASSQPFIGNTIYF

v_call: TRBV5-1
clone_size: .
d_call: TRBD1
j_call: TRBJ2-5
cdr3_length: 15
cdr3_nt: TGCGCCAGCAGGATGGGACAGGGGGTTGGGGAGACCCAGTACTTC
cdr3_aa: CASRMGQGVGETQYF

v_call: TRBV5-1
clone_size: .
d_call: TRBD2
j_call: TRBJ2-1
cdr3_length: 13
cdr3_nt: TGCGCCAGCAGCCCAGCGGGGAACAATGAGCAGTTCTTC
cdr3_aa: CASSPAGNNEQFF

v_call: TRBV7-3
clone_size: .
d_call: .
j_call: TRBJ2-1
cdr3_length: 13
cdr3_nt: TGTGCCAGCAGCTACGGACACTACAATGAGCAGTTCTTC
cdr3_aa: CASSYGHYNEQFF

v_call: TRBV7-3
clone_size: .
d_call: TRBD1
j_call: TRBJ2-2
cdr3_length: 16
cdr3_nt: TGTGCCAGCAGCTCCCGTGGGACAGGGGTTACCGGGGAGCTGTTTTTT
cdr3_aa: CASSSRGTGVTGELFF

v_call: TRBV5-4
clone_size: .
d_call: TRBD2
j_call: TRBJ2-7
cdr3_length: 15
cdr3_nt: TGTGCCAGCAGCGAGCTAGCGGGAGGTCCCTACGAGCAGTACTTC
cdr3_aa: CASSELAGGPYEQYF

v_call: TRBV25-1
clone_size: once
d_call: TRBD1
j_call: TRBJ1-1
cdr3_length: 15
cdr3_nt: TGTGCCAGCCTCCCTCGGGATGACAGGGGCACTGAAGCTTTCTTT
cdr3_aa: CASLPRDDRGTEAFF

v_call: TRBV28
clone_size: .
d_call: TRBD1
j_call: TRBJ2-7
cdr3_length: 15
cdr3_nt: TGTGCCAGCAGTTTAGGGTGGGGACAGGGACACGAGCAGTACTTC
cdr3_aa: CASSLGWGQGHEQYF